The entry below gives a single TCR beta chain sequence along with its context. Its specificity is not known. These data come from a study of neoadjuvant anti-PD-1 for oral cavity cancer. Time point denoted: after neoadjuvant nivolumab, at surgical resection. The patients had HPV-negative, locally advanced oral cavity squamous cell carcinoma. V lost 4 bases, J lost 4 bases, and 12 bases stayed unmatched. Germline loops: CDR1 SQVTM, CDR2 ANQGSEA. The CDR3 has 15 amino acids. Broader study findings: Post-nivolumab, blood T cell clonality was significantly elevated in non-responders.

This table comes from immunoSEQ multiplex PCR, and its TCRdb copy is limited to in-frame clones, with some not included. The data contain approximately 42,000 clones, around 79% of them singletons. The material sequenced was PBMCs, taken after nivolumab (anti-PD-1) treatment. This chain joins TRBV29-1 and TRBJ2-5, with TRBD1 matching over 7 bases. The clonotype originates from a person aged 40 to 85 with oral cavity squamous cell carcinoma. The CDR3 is CSVGRTGMMGETQYF. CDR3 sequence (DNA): TGCAGCGTTGGGAGGACAGGCATGATGGGAGAGACCCAGTACTTC. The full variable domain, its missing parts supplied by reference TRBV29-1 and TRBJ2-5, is SAVISQKPSRDICQRGTSLTIQCQVDSQVTMMFWYRQQPGQSLTLIATANQGSEATYESGFVIDKFPISRPNLTFSTLTVSNMSPEDSSIYLCSVGRTGMMGETQYFGPGTRLLVL.